The 5 T cell receptor beta chains below were found in one sample sequenced in a study of shared clonotypes between healthy human individuals. Assay used: immunoSEQ multiplex PCR; TCRdb lists only in-frame clones, some missing. Of millions of clones listed, around 96% are singletons. The naive CD8 fraction comprised CD45RO-negative cells positively selected for CCR7 and excluded terminally differentiated effector memory CD45RA+ cells. Material for sequencing was naive CD8+ T cells sorted from blood. The source is a man between 18 and 29 years old in good health.

This chain joins TRBV27 and TRBJ2-1, with D unclear. The germline V gene has CDR1 MNHEY and CDR2 SMNVEV (reference sequence). The CDR3 runs 12 residues. V dropped 9 bases and J dropped 6 bases, with 12 bases sitting between them. The CDR3 DNA sequence: TGTGCCAGTGCCTCGGTGGCCAATGAGCAGTTCTTC. This gives the protein CASASVANEQFF.

This chain uses TRBV28 with TRBJ1-5; weak D call: TRBD1 (5 bases). The germline V and J ends were trimmed by 6 bases and 4 bases, with 19 bases remaining between them. The CDR3 spans 16 residues. Germline values: CDR1 MDHEN, CDR2 SYDVKM. CDR3 sequence reads: CASSRGGIEGNQPQHF. The DNA of the CDR3 is TGTGCCAGCAGCCGTGGGGGGATTGAGGGGAATCAGCCCCAGCATTTT.

V gene TRBV10-1 combines with J gene TRBJ1-5; possible D gene TRBD1, 5 bases. Looked up from germline, CDR1 is WNHNN and CDR2 is SYGVQD (reference sequence). This CDR3 has 13 residues. The V and J ends lost 6 bases and 2 bases respectively, with 8 bases between them. The CDR3 region is CASSPGRNQPQHF. In nucleotides, the CDR3 is TGCGCCAGCAGCCCAGGGCGCAATCAGCCCCAGCATTTT.

V usage is TRBV5-4 and J usage is TRBJ1-2, with D tentatively TRBD1 (5 bases). Trimming took off 3 bases at V and 3 bases at J, with 12 bases between the two ends. The CDR3 is made up of 14 amino acids. The germline CDR1 and CDR2 sequences are SGHNT and YYREEE (reference sequence). The CDR3 nucleotides are TGTGCCAGCAGCTCCCTATCGGGGGACTATGGCTACACCTTC. Its translation is CASSSLSGDYGYTF.

The J gene is TRBJ2-3, the V gene TRBV11-3; D is undetermined. The CDR3 totals 15 residues. CDR1 and CDR2 (germline): SGHNT, YENEEA. V shed 0 bases and J shed 2 bases, with 9 bases lying between them. Here the CDR3 DNA reads TGTGCCAGCAGCTTAGATTTTGGCACCACAGATACGCAGTATTTT. It codes for CASSLDFGTTDTQYF.